Here is one T cell receptor (beta chain) with its context. What it binds is not known. The CDR3 is 16 amino acids. With 0 bases removed from V and 5 bases from J, the gap between germline ends came to 17 bases. Germline lookup yields CDR1 LNHNV and CDR2 YYDKDF (reference sequence). This record belongs to a study of cytomegalovirus exposure and HLA in healthy donors. PCR used 60 Vbeta primers and 13 Jbeta primers. Sequencing used immunoSEQ multiplex PCR; TCRdb keeps in-frame clones, though not all of them. This sample has about 200,000 clones, with 70% to 80% found just once. General study results and limits: It was shown in a later analysis that HLA-associated TCR beta chains were more clonally expanded than other, equally common chains. V- and J-gene trimming in TCR beta was tied to a missense DCLRE1C variant by an analysis performed later. The authors listed around 150 TCR beta chains as cytomegalovirus-associated.

V gene TRBV15 combines with J gene TRBJ2-7; D not resolved. Sequenced material: PBMCs. The receptor comes from a male donor in good health and CMV-seronegative. This CDR3 is CATSRDRMPSRDEQYF. CDR3 in DNA: TGTGCCACCAGCAGAGATCGGATGCCTAGTCGGGACGAGCAGTACTTC.